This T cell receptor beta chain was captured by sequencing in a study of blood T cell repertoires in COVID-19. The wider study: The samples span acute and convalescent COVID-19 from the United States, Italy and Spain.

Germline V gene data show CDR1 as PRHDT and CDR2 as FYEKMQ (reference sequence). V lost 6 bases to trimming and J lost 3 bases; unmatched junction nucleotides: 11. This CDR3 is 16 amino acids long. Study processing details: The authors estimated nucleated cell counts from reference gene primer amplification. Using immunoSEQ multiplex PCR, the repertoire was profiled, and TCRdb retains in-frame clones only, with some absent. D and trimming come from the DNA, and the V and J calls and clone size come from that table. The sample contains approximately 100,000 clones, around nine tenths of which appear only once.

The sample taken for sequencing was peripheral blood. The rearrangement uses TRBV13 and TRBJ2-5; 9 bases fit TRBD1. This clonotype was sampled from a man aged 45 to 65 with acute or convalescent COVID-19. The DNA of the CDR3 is TGTGCCAGCAGACCCGCGACAGGGGGTGGGAAAGAGACCCAGTACTTC. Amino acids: CASRPATGGGKETQYF.